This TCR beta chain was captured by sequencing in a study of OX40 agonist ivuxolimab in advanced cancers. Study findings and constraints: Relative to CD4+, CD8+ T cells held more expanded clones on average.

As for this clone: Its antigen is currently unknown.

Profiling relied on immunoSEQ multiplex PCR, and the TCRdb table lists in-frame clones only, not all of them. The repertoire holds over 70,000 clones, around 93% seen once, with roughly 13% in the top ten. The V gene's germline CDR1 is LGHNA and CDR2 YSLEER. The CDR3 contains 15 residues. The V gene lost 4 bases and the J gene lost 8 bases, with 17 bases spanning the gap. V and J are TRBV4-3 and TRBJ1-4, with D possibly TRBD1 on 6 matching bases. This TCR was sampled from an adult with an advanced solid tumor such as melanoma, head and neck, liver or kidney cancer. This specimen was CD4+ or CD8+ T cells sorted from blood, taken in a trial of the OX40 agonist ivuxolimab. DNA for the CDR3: TGCGCCAGCAGCCGGGGGGGGGCAGTTGAGGAAAAACTGTTTTTT. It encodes CASSRGGAVEEKLFF.